This entry describes one TCR beta chain. The data were obtained in a study of blood T cell repertoires in COVID-19. This CDR3 region has 14 residues. The J segment lost 3 bases and the V segment lost 5 bases, leaving 5 bases of the junction unmatched. Germline CDR1 is SGHVS and CDR2 is FNYEAQ. TCRdb's table, derived via immunoSEQ multiplex PCR, lists solely in-frame clones and lacks some. The sample contains hundreds of thousands of clones, around nine tenths of which appear only once. Grouping used clinical history reported by participants in a survey and questionnaire. The receptor was derived from a woman in her thirties or forties who had recovered from COVID-19. The chain has TRBV7-6 and TRBJ1-1; 8 nucleotides align to TRBD1. Material for sequencing was PBMCs or T cells enriched from blood (not recorded which). CDR3 DNA sequence: TGTGCCAGCAGCCTACAGGGGGAGGACACTGAAGCTTTCTTT. This translates into CASSLQGEDTEAFF. Full variable domain (rest looked up from reference TRBV7-6 and TRBJ1-1): GAGVSQSPRYKVTKRGQDVALRCDPISGHVSLYWYRQALGQGPEFLTYFNYEAQQDKSGLPNDRFSAERPEGSISTLTIQRTEQRDSAMYRCASSLQGEDTEAFFGQGTRLTVV.